The 3 T cell receptor beta chains presented below share a single source sample, sequenced in a study of glioma-infiltrating T cells after dendritic cell vaccination. The repertoire was sequenced with immunoSEQ multiplex PCR; TCRdb's copy has only in-frame clones and lacks some. The data hold roughly 68,000 clones, with approximately 85% observed a single time. This sample comprised blood, obtained before dendritic cell vaccination. These receptors came from a human donor with glioblastoma.

The chain combines TRBV5-4 with TRBJ1-5, with TRBD1 identical over 8 bases. V shed 4 bases and J 4 bases; nucleotides not matched to a gene: 7. Germline CDR1 and CDR2: SGHNT and YYREEE (reference sequence). The CDR3 extends over 15 amino acids. In DNA form, the CDR3 reads TGTGCCAGCAGCCGAGCCGGGACAGGTAATCAGCCCCAGCATTTT. Protein sequence: CASSRAGTGNQPQHF.

The V and J genes are TRBV19 and TRBJ2-3; D gene unclear. The CDR3 loop spans 14 amino acids. Trimming stripped 3 bases from V and 4 bases from J, with 11 bases between. Germline V CDR1 and CDR2: LNHDA, SQIVND (reference sequence). In DNA form, the CDR3 reads TGTGCCAGTAGTATGAGTCTAGAATCAGATACGCAGTATTTT. Translating gives CASSMSLESDTQYF.

This chain uses TRBV5-1 with TRBJ2-5; 9 positions agree with TRBD2. Germline CDR1 SGHRS, CDR2 YFSETQ. The CDR3 runs 17 residues. Germline trimming cut 0 bases from V and 5 bases from J; bases unmatched to any gene: 11. The CDR3 nucleotides read TGCGCCAGCAGCTTGGGGGGAAGTAGCGGGGGTCGGGAGACCCAGTACTTC. As protein: CASSLGGSSGGRETQYF.